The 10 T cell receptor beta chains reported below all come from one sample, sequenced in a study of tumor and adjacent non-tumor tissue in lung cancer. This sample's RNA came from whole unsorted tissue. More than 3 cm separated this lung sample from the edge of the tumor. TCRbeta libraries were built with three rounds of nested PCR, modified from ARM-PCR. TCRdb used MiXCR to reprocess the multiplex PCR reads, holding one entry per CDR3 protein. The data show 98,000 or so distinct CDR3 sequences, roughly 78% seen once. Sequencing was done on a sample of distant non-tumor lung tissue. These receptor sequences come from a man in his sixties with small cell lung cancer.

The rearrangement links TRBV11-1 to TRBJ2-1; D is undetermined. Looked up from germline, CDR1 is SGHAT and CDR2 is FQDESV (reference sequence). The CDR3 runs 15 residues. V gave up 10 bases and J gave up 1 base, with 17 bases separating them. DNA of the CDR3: TGTGCCAACATCTTAGTCGCGGTATCCTACAATGAGCAGTTCTTC. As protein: CANILVAVSYNEQFF.

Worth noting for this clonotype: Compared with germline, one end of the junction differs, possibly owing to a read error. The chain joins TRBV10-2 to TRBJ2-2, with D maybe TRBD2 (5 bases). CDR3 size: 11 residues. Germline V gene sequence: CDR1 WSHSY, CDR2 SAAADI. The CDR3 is CASSQTGELFF. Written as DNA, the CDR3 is TGCGCCAGCAGTCAGACCGGGGAGCTGTTCTTT.

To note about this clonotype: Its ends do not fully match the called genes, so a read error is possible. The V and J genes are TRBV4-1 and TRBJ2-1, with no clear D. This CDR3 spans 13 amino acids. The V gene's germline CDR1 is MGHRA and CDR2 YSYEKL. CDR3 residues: CVSSEVPSGEQFF. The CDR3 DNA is TGCGTCAGCAGTGAAGTACCTTCGGGTGAGCAGTTCTTC.

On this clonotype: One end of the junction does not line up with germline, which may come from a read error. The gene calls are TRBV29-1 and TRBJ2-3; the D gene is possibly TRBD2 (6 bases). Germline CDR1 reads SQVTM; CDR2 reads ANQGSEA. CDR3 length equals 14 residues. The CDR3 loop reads CSYGKVGLTDMQYF. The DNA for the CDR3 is TGCAGTTACGGAAAAGTGGGACTCACAGATATGCAGTACTTT.

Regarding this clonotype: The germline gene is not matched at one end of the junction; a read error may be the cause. CDR3 protein: CANSPNRDRGVNEEFF. CDR3 in DNA: TGTGCCAACAGTCCGAACCGGGACAGGGGCGTGAATGAGGAGTTCTTC. The chain joins TRBV6-1 to TRBJ2-1; 10 bases match TRBD1. CDR1 is MNHNS and CDR2 is SASEGT in the germline V gene. This CDR3 comprises 16 residues.

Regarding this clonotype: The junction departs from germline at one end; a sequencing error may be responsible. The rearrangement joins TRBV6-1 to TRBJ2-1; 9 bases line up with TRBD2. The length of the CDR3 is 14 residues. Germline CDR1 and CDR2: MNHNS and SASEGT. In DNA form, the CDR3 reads TGTGCTAGCATCTTTAGCGGGAGTAGAAATGAGCAGTTATTC. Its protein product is CASIFSGSRNEQLF.

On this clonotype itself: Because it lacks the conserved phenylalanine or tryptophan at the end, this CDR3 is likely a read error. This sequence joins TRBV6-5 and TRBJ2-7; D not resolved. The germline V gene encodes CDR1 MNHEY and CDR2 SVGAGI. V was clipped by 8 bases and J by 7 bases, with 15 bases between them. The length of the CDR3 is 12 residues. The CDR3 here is CASCKHGSEQYL. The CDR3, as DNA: TGTGCCAGCTGCAAACATGGGTCGGAGCAGTACCTC.

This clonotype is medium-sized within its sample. CDR3 in amino acids: CASSLGQQRLAGELFF. DNA for the CDR3: TGTGCCAGCAGCTTAGGACAGCAACGACTAGCCGGGGAGCTGTTTTTT. The V and J genes are TRBV11-1 and TRBJ2-2; tentatively, D is TRBD2 (6 bases). With 1 base removed from V and 6 bases from J, the gap between germline ends came to 15 bases. CDR1 and CDR2 (germline): SGHAT, FQDESV (reference sequence). The CDR3 length is 16 residues. The full variable domain, its missing parts supplied by reference TRBV11-1 and TRBJ2-2, is EAEVAQSPRYKITEKSQAVAFWCDPISGHATLYWYRQILGQGPELLVQFQDESVVDDSQLPKDRFSAERLKGVDSTLKIQPAELGDSAMYLCASSLGQQRLAGELFFGEGSRLTVL.

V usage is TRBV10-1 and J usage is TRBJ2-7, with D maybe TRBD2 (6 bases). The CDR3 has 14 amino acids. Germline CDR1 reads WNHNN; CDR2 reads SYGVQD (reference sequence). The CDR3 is CANSEGGIPNEQYV. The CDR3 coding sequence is TGTGCCAACAGTGAAGGAGGGATCCCTAACGAGCAGTACGTC.

For the CDR3, the DNA is TGTGCCGGCATTGAAGCCTCCCTAGCGAACTACTTC. Its protein is CAGIEASLANYF. This chain links TRBV6-1 with TRBJ2-7; tentatively, D is TRBD2 (6 bases). Germline V gene lookup returns CDR1 MNHNS and CDR2 SASEGT. This CDR3 contains 12 residues. V lost 11 bases, J lost 13 bases, and 24 bases lay in between.